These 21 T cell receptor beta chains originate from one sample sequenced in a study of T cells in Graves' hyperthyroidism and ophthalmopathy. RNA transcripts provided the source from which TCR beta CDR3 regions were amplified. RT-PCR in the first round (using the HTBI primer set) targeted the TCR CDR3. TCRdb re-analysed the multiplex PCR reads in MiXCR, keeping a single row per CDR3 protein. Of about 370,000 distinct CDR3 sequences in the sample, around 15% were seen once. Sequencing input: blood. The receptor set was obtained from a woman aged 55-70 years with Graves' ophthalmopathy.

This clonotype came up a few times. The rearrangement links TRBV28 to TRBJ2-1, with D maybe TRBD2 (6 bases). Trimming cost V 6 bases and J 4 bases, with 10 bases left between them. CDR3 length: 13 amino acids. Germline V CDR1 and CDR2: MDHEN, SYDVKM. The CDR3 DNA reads TGTGCCAGCAGCCCCCTAGCGTACAATGAGCAGTTCTTC. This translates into CASSPLAYNEQFF.

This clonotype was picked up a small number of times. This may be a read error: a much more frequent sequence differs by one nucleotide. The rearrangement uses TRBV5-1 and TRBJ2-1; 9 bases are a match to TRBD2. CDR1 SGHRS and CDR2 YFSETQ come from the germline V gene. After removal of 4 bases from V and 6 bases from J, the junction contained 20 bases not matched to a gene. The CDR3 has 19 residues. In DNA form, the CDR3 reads TGCGCCAGCAGCCCCCAGGGGGTAGCGGGAGTCCTCGTATGCAATGAGCAGTTCTTC. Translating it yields CASSPQGVAGVLVCNEQFF.

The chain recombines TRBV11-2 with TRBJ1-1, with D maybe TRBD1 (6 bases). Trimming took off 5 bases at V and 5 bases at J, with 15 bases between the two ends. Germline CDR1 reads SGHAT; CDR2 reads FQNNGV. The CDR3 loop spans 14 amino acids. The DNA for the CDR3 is TGTGCCAGCAGCCTAACGGGGAGGGGGACTGAAGCTTTCTTT. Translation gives CASSLTGRGTEAFF.

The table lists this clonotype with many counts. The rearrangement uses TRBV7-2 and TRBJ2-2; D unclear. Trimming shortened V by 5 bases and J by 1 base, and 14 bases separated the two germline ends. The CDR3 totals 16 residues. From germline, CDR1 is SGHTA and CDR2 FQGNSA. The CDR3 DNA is TGTGCCAGCAGCATACGGAGTCCCTTGAACACCGGGGAGCTGTTTTTT. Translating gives CASSIRSPLNTGELFF.

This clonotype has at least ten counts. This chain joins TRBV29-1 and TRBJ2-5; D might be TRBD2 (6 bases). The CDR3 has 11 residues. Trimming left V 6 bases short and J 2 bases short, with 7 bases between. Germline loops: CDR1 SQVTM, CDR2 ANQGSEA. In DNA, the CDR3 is TGCAGCGTACGGGGGCAAGAGACCCAGTACTTC. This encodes CSVRGQETQYF.

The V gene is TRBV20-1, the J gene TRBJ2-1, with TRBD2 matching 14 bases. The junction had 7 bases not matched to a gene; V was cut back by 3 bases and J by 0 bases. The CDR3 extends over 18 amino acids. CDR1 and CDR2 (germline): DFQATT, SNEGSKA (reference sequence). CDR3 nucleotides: TGCAGTGCTAGGGGTCCCGGGACTAGCGGGAGCTCCTACAATGAGCAGTTCTTC. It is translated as CSARGPGTSGSSYNEQFF.

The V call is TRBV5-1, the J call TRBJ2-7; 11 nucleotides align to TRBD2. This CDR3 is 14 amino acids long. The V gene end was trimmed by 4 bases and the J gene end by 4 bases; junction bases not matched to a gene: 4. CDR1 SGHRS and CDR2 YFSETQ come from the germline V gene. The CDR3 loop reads CASSIAGGPYEQYF. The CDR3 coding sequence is TGCGCCAGCAGCATAGCGGGAGGGCCATACGAGCAGTACTTC.

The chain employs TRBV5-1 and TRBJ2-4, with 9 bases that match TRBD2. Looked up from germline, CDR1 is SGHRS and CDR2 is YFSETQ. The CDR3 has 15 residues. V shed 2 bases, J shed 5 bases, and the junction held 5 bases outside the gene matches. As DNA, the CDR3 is TGCGCCAGCAGCTTAGGGACTAGCAGTCAAAACATTCAGTACTTC. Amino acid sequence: CASSLGTSSQNIQYF.

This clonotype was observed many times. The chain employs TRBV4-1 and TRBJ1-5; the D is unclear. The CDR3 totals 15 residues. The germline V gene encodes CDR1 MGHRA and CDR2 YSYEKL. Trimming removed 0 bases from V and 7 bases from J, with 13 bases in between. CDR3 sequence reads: CASSQESGRGQPQHF. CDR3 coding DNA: TGCGCCAGCAGCCAAGAATCTGGGAGAGGACAGCCCCAGCATTTT.

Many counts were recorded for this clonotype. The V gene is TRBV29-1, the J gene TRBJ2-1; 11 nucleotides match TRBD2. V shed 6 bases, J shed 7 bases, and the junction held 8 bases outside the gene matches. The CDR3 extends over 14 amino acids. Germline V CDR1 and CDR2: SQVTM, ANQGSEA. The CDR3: CSVGRTSGPNEQFF. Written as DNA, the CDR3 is TGCAGCGTCGGGCGGACTAGCGGGCCGAATGAGCAGTTCTTC.

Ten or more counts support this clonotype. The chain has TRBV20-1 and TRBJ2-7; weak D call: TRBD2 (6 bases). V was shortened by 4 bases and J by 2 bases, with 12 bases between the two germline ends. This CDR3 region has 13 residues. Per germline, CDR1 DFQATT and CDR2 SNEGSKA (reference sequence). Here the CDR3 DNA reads TGCAGTGCTACTGGGGGAGGCGCCTACGAGCAGTACTTC. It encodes CSATGGGAYEQYF.

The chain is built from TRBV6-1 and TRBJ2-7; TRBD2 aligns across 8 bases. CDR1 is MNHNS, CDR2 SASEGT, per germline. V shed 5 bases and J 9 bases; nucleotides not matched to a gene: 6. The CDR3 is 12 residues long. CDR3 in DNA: TGTGCCAGCAGTACGGAGCGGGAGTGGCAGTACTTC. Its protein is CASSTEREWQYF.

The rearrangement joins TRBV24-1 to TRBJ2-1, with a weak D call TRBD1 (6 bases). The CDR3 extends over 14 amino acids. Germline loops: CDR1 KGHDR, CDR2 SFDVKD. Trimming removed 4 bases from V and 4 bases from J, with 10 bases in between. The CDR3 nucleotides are TGTGCCACCAGTGAGTTGGGGGCATACAATGAGCAGTTCTTC. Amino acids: CATSELGAYNEQFF.

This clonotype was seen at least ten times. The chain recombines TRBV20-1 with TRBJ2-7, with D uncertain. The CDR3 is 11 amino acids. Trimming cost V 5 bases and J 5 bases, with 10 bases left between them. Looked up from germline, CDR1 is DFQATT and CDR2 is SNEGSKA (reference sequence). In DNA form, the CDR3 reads TGCAGTGCTGAAGCCCATCACGAGCAGTACTTC. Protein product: CSAEAHHEQYF.

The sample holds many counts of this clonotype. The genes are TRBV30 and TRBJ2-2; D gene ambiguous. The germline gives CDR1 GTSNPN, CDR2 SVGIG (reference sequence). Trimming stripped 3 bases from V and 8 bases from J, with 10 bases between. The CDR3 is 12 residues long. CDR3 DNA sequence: TGTGCCTGGAGGGATCGGCCGGGGGAGCTGTTTTTT. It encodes CAWRDRPGELFF.

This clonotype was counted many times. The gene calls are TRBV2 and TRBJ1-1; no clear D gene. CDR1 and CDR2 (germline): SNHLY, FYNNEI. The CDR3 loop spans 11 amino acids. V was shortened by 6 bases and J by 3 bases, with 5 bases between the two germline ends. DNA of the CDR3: TGTGCCAGCAGCGTCTACACTGAAGCTTTCTTT. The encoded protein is CASSVYTEAFF.

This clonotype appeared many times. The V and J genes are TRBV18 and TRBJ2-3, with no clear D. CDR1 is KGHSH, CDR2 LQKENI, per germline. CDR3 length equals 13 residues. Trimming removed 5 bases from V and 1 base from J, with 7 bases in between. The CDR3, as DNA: TGTGCCAGCTCATCGGACCGCACAGATACGCAGTATTTT. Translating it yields CASSSDRTDTQYF. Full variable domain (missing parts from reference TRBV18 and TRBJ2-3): NAGVMQNPRHLVRRRGQEARLRCSPMKGHSHVYWYRQLPEEGLKFMVYLQKENIIDESGMPKERFSAEFPKEGPSILRIQQVVRGDSAAYFCASSSDRTDTQYFGPGTRLTVL.

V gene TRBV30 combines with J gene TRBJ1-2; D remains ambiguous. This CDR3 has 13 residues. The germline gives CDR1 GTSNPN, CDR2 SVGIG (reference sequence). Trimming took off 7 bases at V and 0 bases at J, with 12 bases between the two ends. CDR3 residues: CASDIGPNYGYTF. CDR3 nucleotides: TGTGCCTCCGACATAGGGCCTAACTATGGCTACACCTTC. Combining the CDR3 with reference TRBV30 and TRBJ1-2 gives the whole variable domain SQTIHQWPATLVQPVGSPLSLECTVEGTSNPNLYWYRQAAGRGLQLLFYSVGIGQISSEVPQNLSASRPQDRQFILSSKKLLLSDSGFYLCASDIGPNYGYTFGSGTRLTVV.

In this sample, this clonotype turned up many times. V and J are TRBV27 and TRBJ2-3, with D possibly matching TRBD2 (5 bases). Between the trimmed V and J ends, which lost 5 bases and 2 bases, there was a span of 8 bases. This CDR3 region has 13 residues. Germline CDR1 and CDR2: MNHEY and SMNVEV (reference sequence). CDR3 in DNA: TGTGCCAGCAGTGAGCGGTACACAGATACGCAGTATTTT. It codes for CASSERYTDTQYF.

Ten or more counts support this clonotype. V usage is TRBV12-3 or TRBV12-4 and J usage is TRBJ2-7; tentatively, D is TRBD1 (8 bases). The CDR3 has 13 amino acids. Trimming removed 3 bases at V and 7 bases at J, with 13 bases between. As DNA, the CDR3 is TGTGCCAGCAGTTTCACACAGGGGGGGGAGCAGTACTTC. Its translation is CASSFTQGGEQYF.

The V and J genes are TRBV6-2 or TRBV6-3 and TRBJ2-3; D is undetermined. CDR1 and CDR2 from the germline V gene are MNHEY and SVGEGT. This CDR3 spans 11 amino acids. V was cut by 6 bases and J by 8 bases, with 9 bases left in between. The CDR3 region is CASSPFGTQYF. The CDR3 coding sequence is TGTGCCAGCAGCCCGTTTGGTACGCAGTATTTT.